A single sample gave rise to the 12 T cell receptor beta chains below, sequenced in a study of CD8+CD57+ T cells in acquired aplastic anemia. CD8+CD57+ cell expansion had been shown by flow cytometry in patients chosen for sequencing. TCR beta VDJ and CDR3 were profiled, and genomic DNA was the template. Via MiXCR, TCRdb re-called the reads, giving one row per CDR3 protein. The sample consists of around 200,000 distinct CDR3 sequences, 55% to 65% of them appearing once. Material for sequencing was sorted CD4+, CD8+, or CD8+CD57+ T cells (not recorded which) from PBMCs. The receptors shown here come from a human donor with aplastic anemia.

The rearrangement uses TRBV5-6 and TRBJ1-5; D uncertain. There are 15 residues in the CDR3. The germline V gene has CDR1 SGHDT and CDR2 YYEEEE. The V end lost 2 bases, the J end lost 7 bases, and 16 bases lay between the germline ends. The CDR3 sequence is CASSFSVLPQQPQHF. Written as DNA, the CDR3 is TGTGCCAGCAGCTTTAGTGTACTCCCACAACAGCCCCAGCATTTT.

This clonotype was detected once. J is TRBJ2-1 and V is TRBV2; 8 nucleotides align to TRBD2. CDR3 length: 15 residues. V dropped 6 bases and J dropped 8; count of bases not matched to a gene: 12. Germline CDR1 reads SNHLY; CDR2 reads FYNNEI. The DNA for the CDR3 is TGTGCCAGCAGCCCGTTGCAAACGGGAGGGGATGAGCAGTTCTTC. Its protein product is CASSPLQTGGDEQFF.

This chain's CDR3 is CASSSGQNTYEQYF. As DNA, the CDR3 is TGTGCCAGCAGCTCCGGACAGAATACCTACGAGCAGTACTTC. The genes are TRBV7-9 and TRBJ2-7; possible D gene TRBD1, 6 bases. The CDR3 totals 14 residues. Germline V lookup: CDR1 SEHNR, CDR2 FQNEAQ (reference sequence). V gave up 4 bases and J gave up 2 bases, with 12 bases separating them.

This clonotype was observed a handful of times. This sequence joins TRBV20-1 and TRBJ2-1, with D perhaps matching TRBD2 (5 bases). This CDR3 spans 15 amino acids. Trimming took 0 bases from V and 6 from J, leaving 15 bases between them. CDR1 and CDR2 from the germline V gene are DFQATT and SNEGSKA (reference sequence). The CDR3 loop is CSARDVASRANEQFF. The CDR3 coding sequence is TGCAGTGCTAGAGACGTGGCTAGCCGGGCCAATGAGCAGTTCTTC.

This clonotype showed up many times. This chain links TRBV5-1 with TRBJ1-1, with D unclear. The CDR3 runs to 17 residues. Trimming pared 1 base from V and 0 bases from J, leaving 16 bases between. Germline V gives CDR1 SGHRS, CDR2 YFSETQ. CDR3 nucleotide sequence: TGCGCCAGCAGCTTGACCCTCTCAGTCAACATGAACACTGAAGCTTTCTTT. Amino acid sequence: CASSLTLSVNMNTEAFF.

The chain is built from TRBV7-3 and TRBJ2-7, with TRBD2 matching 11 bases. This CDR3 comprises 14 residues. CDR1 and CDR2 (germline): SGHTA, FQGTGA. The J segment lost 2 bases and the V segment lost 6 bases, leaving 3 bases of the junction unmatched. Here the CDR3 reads CASSFSGGAYEQYF. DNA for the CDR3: TGTGCCAGCAGTTTTAGCGGGGGGGCCTACGAGCAGTACTTC.

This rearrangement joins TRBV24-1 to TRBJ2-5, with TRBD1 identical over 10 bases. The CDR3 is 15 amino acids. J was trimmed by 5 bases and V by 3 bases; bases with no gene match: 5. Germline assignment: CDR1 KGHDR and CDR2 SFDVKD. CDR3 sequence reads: CATSDTRQGAETQYF. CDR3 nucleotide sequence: TGTGCCACCAGTGATACGAGACAGGGGGCTGAGACCCAGTACTTC.

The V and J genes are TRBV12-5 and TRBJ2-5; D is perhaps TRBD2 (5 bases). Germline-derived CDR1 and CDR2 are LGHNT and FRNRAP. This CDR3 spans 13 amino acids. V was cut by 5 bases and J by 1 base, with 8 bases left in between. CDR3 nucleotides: TGTGCTAGTGGTCTCGGACTCCAAGAGACCCAGTACTTC. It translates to CASGLGLQETQYF.

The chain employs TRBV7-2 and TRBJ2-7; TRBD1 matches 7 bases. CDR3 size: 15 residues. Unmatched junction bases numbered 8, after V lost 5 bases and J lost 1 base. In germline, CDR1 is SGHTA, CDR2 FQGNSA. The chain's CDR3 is CASSEFGQESYEQYF. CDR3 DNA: TGTGCCAGCAGCGAATTTGGACAGGAGTCCTACGAGCAGTACTTC.

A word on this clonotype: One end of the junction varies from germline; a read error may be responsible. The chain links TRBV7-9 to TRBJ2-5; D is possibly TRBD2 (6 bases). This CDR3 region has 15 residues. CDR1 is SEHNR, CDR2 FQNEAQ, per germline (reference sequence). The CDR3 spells CASSQDRLARETQYF. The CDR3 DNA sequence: TGCGCCAGCAGCCAAGATCGTCTAGCGAGGGAGACCCAGTACTTC. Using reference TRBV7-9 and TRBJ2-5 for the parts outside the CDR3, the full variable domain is DTGVSQNPRHKITKRGQNVTFRCDPISEHNRLYWYRQTLGQGPEFLTYFQNEAQLEKSRLLSDRFSAERPKGSFSTLEIQRTEQGDSAMYLCASSQDRLARETQYFGPGTRLLVL.

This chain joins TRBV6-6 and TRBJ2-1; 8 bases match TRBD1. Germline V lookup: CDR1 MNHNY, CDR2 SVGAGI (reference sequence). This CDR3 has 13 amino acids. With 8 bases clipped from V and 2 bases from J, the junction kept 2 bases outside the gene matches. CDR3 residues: CASRTGTYNEQFF. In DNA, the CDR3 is TGTGCCAGCCGGACAGGGACCTACAATGAGCAGTTCTTC.

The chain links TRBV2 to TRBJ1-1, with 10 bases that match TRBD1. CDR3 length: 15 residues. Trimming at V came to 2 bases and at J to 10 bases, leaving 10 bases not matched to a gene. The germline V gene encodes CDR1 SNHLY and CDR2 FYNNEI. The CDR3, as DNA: TGTGCCAGCAGTGAAAAGGGACAGGGGTGGGCTGCAGCTTTCTTT. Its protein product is CASSEKGQGWAAAFF.